A selection of T cell receptor beta chains follows, all from one sample in a study of blood T cell repertoires in COVID-19. TCRdb's table, derived via immunoSEQ multiplex PCR, lists solely in-frame clones and lacks some. The sample records 50,000 to 70,000 clones, about 79% being singletons. The sample was peripheral blood. These receptors all come from a woman aged 55-69 years with acute or convalescent COVID-19. Each CDR3 is given without its conserved first and last residue. D genes are given only for firm matches.

J	V	D	CDR3
TRBJ2-3	TRBV27	TRBD2	ASSPDVASGGARDTQY
TRBJ2-3	TRBV9	-	ASSEGGKVTQY
TRBJ2-1	TRBV7-8	TRBD2	ASSLAGTSGVSYNEQF
TRBJ2-2	TRBV7-8	TRBD2	ASSTRHGGENTGELF
TRBJ1-2	TRBV28	TRBD1	ASIGHGQGGYGYT
TRBJ2-5	TRBV7-6	TRBD2	ASSQSGMETQY
TRBJ1-1	TRBV24-1	-	ATSDLRDTEAF
TRBJ1-6	TRBV7-9	-	ASSPEPAGNSPLH
TRBJ1-5	TRBV18	-	ASSPQGSISNQPQH
TRBJ2-1	TRBV24-1	TRBD1	ATSSKDRAEGEQF
TRBJ2-5	TRBV3-1/TRBV3-2	-	ASSTIRGETQY
TRBJ2-3	TRBV5-1	-	ASTMGSGSTDTQY
TRBJ1-2	TRBV7-9	TRBD1	ASSSRDRGLDGYT
TRBJ2-1	TRBV6-5	TRBD2	ASSYSKRGGQGKQF
TRBJ2-6	TRBV5-1	TRBD1	ASSGTGAGANVLT
TRBJ1-2	TRBV6-5	TRBD1	ASRARTGGGYGYT
TRBJ2-2	TRBV30	-	AWNRGTNTGELF
TRBJ2-7	TRBV4-1	-	ASSLDNSYEQY
TRBJ2-5	TRBV5-1	-	ASSLAITDFQETQY
TRBJ1-5	TRBV18	TRBD1	ASSRSYDRGQPQH
TRBJ1-1	TRBV29-1	-	SVERQPNTEAF
TRBJ2-3	TRBV2	-	ASTRGGYSTDTQY
TRBJ1-1	TRBV5-4	TRBD1	ASSGAGTGLNTEAF
TRBJ2-3	TRBV5-1	-	ASSERTGDTQY
TRBJ1-1	TRBV24-1	TRBD1	ATSDPDRGNEAF
TRBJ1-1	TRBV19	TRBD1	ASSKAGGRNTEAF
TRBJ1-2	TRBV5-3	TRBD1	ARSLGQGVPYGYT
TRBJ1-3	TRBV6-1	TRBD1	ASSARTGGEI
TRBJ1-6	TRBV4-2	-	ASSQDQQYNSPLH
TRBJ2-7	TRBV27	-	ASSTTERGEQY
TRBJ1-6	TRBV11-2	TRBD1	ASRLGTDNSPLH
TRBJ1-3	TRBV13	-	ASSLGQIGNTIY
TRBJ2-3	TRBV9	TRBD2	ASSVGRLAGGTTDTQY
TRBJ1-2	TRBV3-1/TRBV3-2	TRBD1	ASSQQGAWNGYT
TRBJ2-3	TRBV9	-	ASSYGQTTDTQY
TRBJ1-6	TRBV11-2	TRBD1	ASSPDREAPLH
TRBJ1-3	TRBV18	-	ASSPPVSGGNTIY
TRBJ1-1	TRBV5-1	TRBD1	ASGTGEANTEAF
TRBJ2-7	TRBV30	-	AWSVQSSRNEQY
TRBJ1-3	TRBV3-1/TRBV3-2	-	ASSLRGSGNTIY
TRBJ1-2	TRBV2	TRBD1	ASSEGTGKDGYT
TRBJ1-6	TRBV19	-	ASRRRVDSPLH
TRBJ1-3	TRBV9	-	ASSVSWATGNTIY
TRBJ1-5	TRBV19	TRBD1	ASTTDRDGQPQH
TRBJ2-1	TRBV29-1	TRBD1	SVGTPGQGYNEQF
TRBJ2-5	TRBV7-9	TRBD2	ASSLVLAGTETQY
TRBJ1-4	TRBV18	-	ASSRDEQRQKLF
TRBJ2-7	TRBV6-5	-	ASSSEFDSSSYEQY
TRBJ1-5	TRBV5-5	TRBD1	ASSPEGVTGLKNSNQPQH
TRBJ1-2	TRBV6-1	TRBD1	ASSEVWTGGQGNGYT
TRBJ2-7	TRBV6-5	-	ASNGRQGGNEQY
TRBJ2-1	TRBV7-3	-	ASSTTTSSNEQF